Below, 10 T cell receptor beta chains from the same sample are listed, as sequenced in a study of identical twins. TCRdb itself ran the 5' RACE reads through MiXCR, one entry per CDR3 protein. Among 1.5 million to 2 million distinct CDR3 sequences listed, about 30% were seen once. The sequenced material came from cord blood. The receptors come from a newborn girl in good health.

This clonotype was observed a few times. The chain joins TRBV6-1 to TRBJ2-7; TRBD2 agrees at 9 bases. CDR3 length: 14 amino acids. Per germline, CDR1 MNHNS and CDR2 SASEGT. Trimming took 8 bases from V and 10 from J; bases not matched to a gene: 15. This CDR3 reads CASLRGGAGEPQYF. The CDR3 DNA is TGTGCCAGCCTTCGCGGGGGGGCGGGAGAGCCCCAGTACTTC.

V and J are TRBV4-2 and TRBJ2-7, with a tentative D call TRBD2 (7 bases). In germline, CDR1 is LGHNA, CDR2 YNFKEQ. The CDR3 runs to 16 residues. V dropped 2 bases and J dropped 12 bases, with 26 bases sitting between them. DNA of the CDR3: TGTGCCAGCAGCCAAATGGGGGCTAGCGGCCAAGAGACCCGGTACTTC. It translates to CASSQMGASGQETRYF.

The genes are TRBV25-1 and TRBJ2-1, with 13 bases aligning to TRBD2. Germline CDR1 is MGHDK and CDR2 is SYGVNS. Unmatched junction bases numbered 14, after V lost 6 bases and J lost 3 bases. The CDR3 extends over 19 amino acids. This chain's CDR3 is CASSATSGRPALHYNEQFF. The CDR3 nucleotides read TGTGCCAGCAGCGCGACTAGCGGGAGGCCCGCCTTACACTACAATGAGCAGTTCTTC.

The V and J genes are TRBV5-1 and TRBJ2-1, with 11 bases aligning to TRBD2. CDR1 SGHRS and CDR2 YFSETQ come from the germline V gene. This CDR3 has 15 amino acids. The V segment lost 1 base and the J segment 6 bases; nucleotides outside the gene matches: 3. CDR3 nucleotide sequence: TGCGCCAGCAGCTTGCAACTAGCGGGAGCCAATGAGCAGTTCTTC. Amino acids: CASSLQLAGANEQFF.

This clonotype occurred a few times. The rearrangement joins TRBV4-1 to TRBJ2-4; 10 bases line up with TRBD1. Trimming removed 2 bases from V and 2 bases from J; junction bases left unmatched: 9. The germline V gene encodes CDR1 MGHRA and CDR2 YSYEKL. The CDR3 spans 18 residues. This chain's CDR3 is CASSQNPPDRGSKNIQYF. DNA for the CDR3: TGCGCCAGCAGCCAAAACCCCCCGGACAGGGGGTCCAAAAACATTCAGTACTTC.

The DNA of the CDR3 is TGTGCCTGGAGGCACACAGGTCTTGACGGCTACACCTTC. Translating it yields CAWRHTGLDGYTF. V and J are TRBV30 and TRBJ1-2; D may be TRBD1 (5 bases). CDR3 size: 13 residues. In germline, CDR1 is GTSNPN, CDR2 SVGIG (reference sequence). Trimming took off 3 bases at V and 8 bases at J, with 16 bases between the two ends.

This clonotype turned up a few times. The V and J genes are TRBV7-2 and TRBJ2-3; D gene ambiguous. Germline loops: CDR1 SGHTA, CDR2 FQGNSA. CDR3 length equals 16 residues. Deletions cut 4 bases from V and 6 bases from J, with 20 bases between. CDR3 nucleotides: TGTGCCAGCAGCTGGGCCTTGTTACGGGCAGCGGATACGCAGTATTTT. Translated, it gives CASSWALLRAADTQYF.

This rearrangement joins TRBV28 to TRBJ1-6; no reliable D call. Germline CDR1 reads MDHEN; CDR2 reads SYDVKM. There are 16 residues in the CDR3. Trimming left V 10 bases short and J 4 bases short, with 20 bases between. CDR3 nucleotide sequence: TGTGCCACCACCACGATAGACCAAATATATAATTCACCCCTCCACTTT. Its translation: CATTTIDQIYNSPLHF.

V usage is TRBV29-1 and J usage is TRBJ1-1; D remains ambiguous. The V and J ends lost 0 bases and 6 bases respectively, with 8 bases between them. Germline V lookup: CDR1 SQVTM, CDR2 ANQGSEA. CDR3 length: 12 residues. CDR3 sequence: CSVEEGLSEAFF. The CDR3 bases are TGCAGCGTTGAAGAGGGCCTCTCTGAAGCTTTCTTT.

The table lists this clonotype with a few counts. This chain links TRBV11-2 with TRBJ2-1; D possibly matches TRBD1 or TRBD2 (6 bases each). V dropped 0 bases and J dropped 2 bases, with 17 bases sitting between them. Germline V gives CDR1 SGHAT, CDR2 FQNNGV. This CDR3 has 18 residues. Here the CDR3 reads CASSLDWGRGLTYNEQFF. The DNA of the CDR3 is TGTGCCAGCAGCTTAGACTGGGGTCGGGGGCTCACCTACAATGAGCAGTTCTTC.